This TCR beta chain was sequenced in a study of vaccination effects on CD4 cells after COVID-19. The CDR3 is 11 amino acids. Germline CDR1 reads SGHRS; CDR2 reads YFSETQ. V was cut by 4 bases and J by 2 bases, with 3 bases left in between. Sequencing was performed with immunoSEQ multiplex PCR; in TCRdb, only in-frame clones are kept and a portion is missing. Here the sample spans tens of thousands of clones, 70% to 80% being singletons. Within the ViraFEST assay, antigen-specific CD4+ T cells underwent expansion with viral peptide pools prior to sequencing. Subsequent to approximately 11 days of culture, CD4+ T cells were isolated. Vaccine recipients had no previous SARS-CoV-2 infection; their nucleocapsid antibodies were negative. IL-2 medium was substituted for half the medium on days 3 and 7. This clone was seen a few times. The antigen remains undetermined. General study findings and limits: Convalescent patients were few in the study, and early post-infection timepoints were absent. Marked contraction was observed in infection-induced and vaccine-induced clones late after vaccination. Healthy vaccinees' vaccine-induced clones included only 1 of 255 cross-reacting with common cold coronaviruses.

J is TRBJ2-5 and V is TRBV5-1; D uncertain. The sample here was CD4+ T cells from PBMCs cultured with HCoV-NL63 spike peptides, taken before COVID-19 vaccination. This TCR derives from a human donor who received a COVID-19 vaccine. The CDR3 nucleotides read TGCGCCAGCAGCATACAAGAGACCCAGTACTTC. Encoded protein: CASSIQETQYF.